The 19 T cell receptor beta chains below all came from one sample that was sequenced in a study of spatial heterogeneity in lung cancer (dated by TCRdb to about 2019). Library preparation employed 5' RACE. The listed sequencing device is NextSeq 500. TCRdb trimmed the raw reads at Q25, called clones with MiXCR and kept productive beta chains. Each CDR3 protein gets just one entry, which takes the most common genes and DNA from the rows behind it. The sample table shows 55,000 to 70,000 distinct CDR3 sequences, and approximately 6% are seen once. The leading ten clones occupy under 15% of the sample. The label giving this sample's time point can be read as: sample taken at primary tumor resection. Sample: PBMCs, taken at surgery. Every receptor here comes from a female donor with early-stage non-small cell lung cancer.

V is TRBV5-1 and J is TRBJ2-7, with no clear D. This CDR3 contains 19 residues. V was trimmed by 4 bases and J by 0 bases, leaving 26 bases between them. CDR1 SGHRS and CDR2 YFSETQ come from the germline V gene. The CDR3 DNA sequence: TGCGCCAGCAGCCACGTCCGGGTCGGGCCGCGCCTAAGCTCCTACGAGCAGTACGTC. Translation: CASSHVRVGPRLSSYEQYV.

This clonotype was detected ten times or more. This chain links TRBV12-3 or TRBV12-4 with TRBJ1-2, with D possibly TRBD1 on 5 matching bases. This CDR3 region has 14 residues. V gave up 2 bases and J gave up 2 bases, with 9 bases separating them. For the CDR3, the DNA is TGTGCCAGCAGTTTACAGACAGTGAACTATGGCTACACCTTC. It translates to CASSLQTVNYGYTF.

This clonotype occurred many times. This rearrangement joins TRBV27 to TRBJ2-7, with 9 bases fitting TRBD1. V dropped 5 bases and J dropped 4; count of bases not matched to a gene: 3. This CDR3 is built from 13 residues. Germline CDR1 MNHEY, CDR2 SMNVEV (reference sequence). The chain's CDR3 is CASSAGTGYEQYV. DNA of the CDR3: TGTGCCAGCAGTGCCGGGACAGGGTACGAGCAGTACGTC.

The J gene is TRBJ1-5, the V gene TRBV11-2; 8 nucleotides match TRBD1. CDR1 is SGHAT and CDR2 is FQNNGV in the germline V gene. The CDR3 has 14 amino acids. V trimming: 5 bases; J trimming: 5 bases; junction bases outside the gene matches: 5. CDR3 in DNA: TGTGCCAGCAGCGTCGACAGGGGTCATCAGCCCCAGCATTTT. Translation gives CASSVDRGHQPQHF.

This clonotype has a handful of counts. This chain joins TRBV9 and TRBJ1-4, with 9 bases aligning to TRBD1. The germline V gene has CDR1 SGDLS and CDR2 YYNGEE. V dropped 1 base and J dropped 5; count of bases not matched to a gene: 6. The CDR3 loop spans 16 amino acids. This CDR3 is CASSVTSGTGNEKLFF. DNA for the CDR3: TGTGCCAGCAGCGTAACCTCCGGGACAGGGAATGAAAAACTGTTTTTT. The whole variable domain, filled in from reference TRBV9 and TRBJ1-4, reads DSGVTQTPKHLITATGQRVTLRCSPRSGDLSVYWYQQSLDQGLQFLIQYYNGEERAKGNILERFSAQQFPDLHSELNLSSLELGDSALYFCASSVTSGTGNEKLFFGSGTQLSVL.

As concerns this clonotype: With a much larger clone just one base away, this may be a read error. The chain employs TRBV20-1 and TRBJ1-5, with unresolved D. Germline CDR1 reads DFQATT; CDR2 reads SNEGSKA (reference sequence). CDR3 size: 12 residues. The CDR3 DNA reads TGCAGTGCTAAGACTGGGGATCAGCCCCACCATTTT. This encodes CSAKTGDQPHHF.

The rearrangement uses TRBV2 and TRBJ1-5, with TRBD1 as a possible D gene (6 bases). Between the trimmed V and J ends, which lost 6 bases and 4 bases, there was a span of 19 bases. Germline CDR1 and CDR2: SNHLY and FYNNEI. The CDR3 covers 16 residues. CDR3 region: CASSLKGPGVNQPQHF. Written as DNA, the CDR3 is TGTGCCAGCAGCCTCAAGGGTCCAGGGGTAAATCAGCCCCAGCATTTT.

This clonotype was picked up many times. CDR3 in amino acids: CASSLARAGAEAFF. Here the CDR3 DNA reads TGTGCCAGCAGCTTAGCTAGGGCAGGCGCTGAAGCTTTCTTT. V gene TRBV7-8 combines with J gene TRBJ1-1; D ambiguous. V dropped 0 bases and J dropped 6 bases, with 11 bases sitting between them. Germline V gene sequence: CDR1 SGHVS, CDR2 FQNEAQ. The CDR3 loop spans 14 amino acids.

In its sample, this clonotype was seen a few times. Here the CDR3 reads CASALLAVQNEQYF. As DNA, the CDR3 is TGTGCCAGCGCGCTACTAGCGGTCCAGAACGAGCAGTACTTC. This sequence joins TRBV6-1 and TRBJ2-7, with 8 bases that match TRBD2. Unmatched junction bases numbered 11, after V lost 8 bases and J lost 5 bases. The length of the CDR3 is 14 residues. The V gene's germline CDR1 is MNHNS and CDR2 SASEGT.

This clonotype was seen a handful of times. This chain uses TRBV6-6 with TRBJ2-6, with TRBD1 matching over 7 bases. The ends lost 5 bases at V and 3 bases at J; junction bases unmatched: 16. The CDR3 has 19 residues. Germline V gene data show CDR1 as MNHNY and CDR2 as SVGAGI (reference sequence). The chain's CDR3 is CASSSLLGGAGVGANVLTF. DNA for the CDR3: TGTGCCAGCAGTAGCCTATTAGGGGGCGCAGGTGTTGGGGCCAACGTCCTGACTTTC.

The chain has TRBV6-2 or TRBV6-3 and TRBJ1-6, with TRBD1 identical over 8 bases. V dropped 8 bases and J dropped 5; count of bases not matched to a gene: 2. CDR1 and CDR2 (germline): MNHEY, SVGEGT. The CDR3 length is 13 residues. The CDR3 is CASRQGHNSPLHF. In DNA, the CDR3 is TGTGCCAGCCGACAGGGGCATAATTCACCCCTCCACTTT.

This clonotype was found a few times. This chain connects TRBV20-1 to TRBJ2-2, with TRBD2 matching over 7 bases. This CDR3 contains 14 residues. The trim removed 6 bases at V and 4 bases at J, leaving 8 bases unmatched. Germline V gene sequence: CDR1 DFQATT, CDR2 SNEGSKA (reference sequence). The CDR3 coding sequence is TGCAGTGCCAAGGGGAGGGGTAGCACCGGGGAGCTGTTTTTT. Protein sequence: CSAKGRGSTGELFF.

This clonotype came up a few times. The genes are TRBV19 and TRBJ2-3; D assignment may be TRBD1 or TRBD2 (5 bases each). Germline values: CDR1 LNHDA, CDR2 SQIVND (reference sequence). This CDR3 is 15 amino acids long. Trimming stripped 5 bases from V and 5 bases from J, with 17 bases between. The CDR3 spells CASSVGTPAGDTQYF. The CDR3 bases are TGTGCCAGTAGTGTCGGGACCCCGGCGGGAGATACGCAGTATTTT.

This clonotype was picked up many times. The V gene is TRBV5-4, the J gene TRBJ2-7; TRBD2 might be the D (6 bases). This CDR3 contains 15 residues. Trimming pared 0 bases from V and 0 bases from J, leaving 10 bases between. Germline V gene sequence: CDR1 SGHNT, CDR2 YYREEE (reference sequence). The CDR3 spells CASSLAGGLSYEQYF. The CDR3 DNA follows: TGTGCCAGCAGCTTGGCTGGGGGACTCTCCTACGAGCAGTACTTC.

The chain has TRBV2 and TRBJ2-5; no clear D gene. Germline loops: CDR1 SNHLY, CDR2 FYNNEI. The CDR3 is 11 residues long. V shed 8 bases and J shed 4 bases, with 8 bases lying between them. The CDR3 nucleotides read TGTGCCAGCGGGATTCGAGAGACCCAGTACTTC. Amino acids: CASGIRETQYF.

In its sample, this clonotype was seen many times. CDR3 sequence (DNA): TGTGCCATCACTCTAGGGGAAAACACTGAAGCTTTCTTT. It translates to CAITLGENTEAFF. J is TRBJ1-1 and V is TRBV10-3; maybe TRBD1 (5 bases). The V and J ends lost 7 bases and 2 bases respectively, with 11 bases between them. This CDR3 is 13 amino acids long. Germline values: CDR1 ENHRY, CDR2 SYGVKD.

The table lists this clonotype with a few counts. This chain joins TRBV12-3 or TRBV12-4 and TRBJ1-1, with D hard to call. This CDR3 comprises 15 residues. The V and J ends lost 5 bases and 1 base respectively, with 14 bases between them. CDR3 protein: CASSPDTGRNTEAFF. In DNA, the CDR3 is TGTGCCAGCAGTCCCGACACCGGAAGGAACACTGAAGCTTTCTTT.

This clonotype was counted many times. V and J are TRBV12-3 or TRBV12-4 and TRBJ1-5, with 7 bases fitting TRBD1. Trimming at V came to 4 bases and at J to 3 bases, leaving 9 bases not matched to a gene. CDR3 length: 16 residues. The CDR3, as DNA: TGTGCCAGCAGTTACAGGGGCGTGGGGATCAATCAGCCCCAGCATTTT. This gives the protein CASSYRGVGINQPQHF.

This clonotype was seen at least ten times. This sequence joins TRBV12-3 or TRBV12-4 and TRBJ1-1; D gene ambiguous. The V end lost 0 bases, the J end lost 7 bases, and 12 bases lay between the germline ends. This CDR3 contains 14 residues. The CDR3 coding sequence is TGTGCCAGCAGTTTAGCAGGCGTACCTTTTGAAGCTTTCTTT. This codes for CASSLAGVPFEAFF.